This paragraph covers one T cell receptor (beta chain) sequence. The sample comes from a study of blood T cell repertoires in COVID-19. Overall study context: Acute and convalescent COVID-19 specimens originated in the United States, Italy and Spain. Nucleic acid was either cDNA or gDNA, and it came from T cells, B-cell-depleted T cells, or PBMCs.

The J segment lost 5 bases and the V segment lost 2 bases, leaving 1 base of the junction unmatched. The length of the CDR3 is 13 residues. CDR1 ENHRY and CDR2 SYGVKD come from the germline V gene. The method was immunoSEQ multiplex PCR; TCRdb's version includes in-frame clones alone and lacks a portion of them. The profile shows some 110,000 clones, approximately 80% of them singletons. The chain is built from TRBV10-3 and TRBJ2-3; the match to TRBD1 covers 7 bases. The sequence derives from a woman aged 55-70 years with acute or convalescent COVID-19. Sequences were obtained from peripheral blood. CDR3 residues: CAISEDREDTQYF. In DNA form, the CDR3 reads TGTGCCATCAGTGAGGACAGGGAAGATACGCAGTATTTT.